The entry that follows covers one T cell receptor (beta chain) sequence. This record comes from a study of T cells in Graves' hyperthyroidism and ophthalmopathy. It was RNA transcripts that yielded the amplified TCR beta CDR3 regions. A first-round RT-PCR of the TCR CDR3 used the HTBI primer set. TCRdb reanalysed the multiplex PCR reads using MiXCR and keeps one entry per CDR3 protein. This table has 490,000 or so distinct CDR3 sequences, around 43% appearing once. Sequenced: peripheral blood or thyroid tissue (not recorded which). This receptor was obtained from an adult woman with Graves' disease, either hyperthyroidism or ophthalmopathy (not recorded which).

CDR3 coding DNA: TGTGCCAGCAGCTCAGGGACAGGGGCTCTTGACTATGGCTACACCTTC. It translates to CASSSGTGALDYGYTF. The rearrangement joins TRBV9 to TRBJ1-2, with 10 bases identical to TRBD1. Germline V gives CDR1 SGDLS, CDR2 YYNGEE. CDR3 length: 16 amino acids. V gave up 4 bases and J gave up 3 bases; unmatched junction bases: 9.